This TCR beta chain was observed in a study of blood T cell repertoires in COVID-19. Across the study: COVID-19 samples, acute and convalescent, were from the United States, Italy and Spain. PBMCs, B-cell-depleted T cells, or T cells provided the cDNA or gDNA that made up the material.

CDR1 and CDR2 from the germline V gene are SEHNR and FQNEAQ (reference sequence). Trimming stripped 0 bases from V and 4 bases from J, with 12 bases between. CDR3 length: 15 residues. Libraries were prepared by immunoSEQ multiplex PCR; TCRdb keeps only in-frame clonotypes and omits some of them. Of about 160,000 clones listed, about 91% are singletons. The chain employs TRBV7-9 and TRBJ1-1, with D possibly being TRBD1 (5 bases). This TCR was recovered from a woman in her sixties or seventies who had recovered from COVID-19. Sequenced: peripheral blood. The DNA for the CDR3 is TGTGCCAGCAGCTTAGCGCGGGGGGGTGGCACTGAAGCTTTCTTT. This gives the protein CASSLARGGGTEAFF.